This T cell receptor beta chain was found in a study of OX40 agonist ivuxolimab in advanced cancers. General study points: Both blood CD4+ and CD8+ T cells showed clonal growth by week 6 at 0.1 to 3.0 mg/kg.

This clone was seen once. Its antigen is not identified. The data were produced by immunoSEQ multiplex PCR, yet TCRdb's version contains in-frame clones alone and is incomplete. Of tens of thousands of clones in the sample, roughly four fifths are singletons; the top ten hold around 5.1%. V was clipped by 3 bases and J by 8 bases; unmatched bases: 4. This CDR3 comprises 14 residues. The germline gives CDR1 LNHNV, CDR2 YYDKDF (reference sequence). The chain recombines TRBV15 with TRBJ1-4, with TRBD1 matching 9 bases. The sample here was CD4+ or CD8+ T cells sorted from blood, taken in a trial of the OX40 agonist ivuxolimab. The receptor was derived from an adult with an advanced solid tumor such as melanoma, head and neck, liver or kidney cancer. CDR3 region: CATSRGQGGEKLFF. Written as DNA, the CDR3 is TGTGCCACCAGCAGGGGACAGGGTGGGGAAAAACTGTTTTTT.